This T cell receptor (beta chain) stems from a study of cytomegalovirus exposure and HLA in healthy donors (dated by TCRdb to about 2017). As for the study more broadly: According to an earlier analysis of a few hundred of the donors, about 180 million T cells yielded 95 million to 140 million unique TCR beta sequences and 276 Gb of sequence data. Around 320 gigabases of sequencing data and tens of millions of unique TCR sequences were included in an early release covering roughly 600 HLA-typed donors. Among the roughly 400 genotyped donors, approximately 82% belonged to the genetic ancestry cluster associated with self-reported Caucasian donors. The study was designed to test whether signatures of past pathogen exposure could be identified by cataloging public T cell receptors. The T cell repertoires of around 730 subjects were profiled by immunosequencing and related to cytomegalovirus serostatus. Along with the approximately 700-subject first cohort, a separate validation cohort of around 110 different subjects was used. To predict cytomegalovirus infection status, the study combined high-throughput TCR immunosequencing, statistical association of individual TCRs with disease status, and machine learning. A later analysis re-examined previously published TCR beta repertoires from roughly 650 donors and added high-resolution HLA genotyping to investigate patterns of TCR occurrence. In the later analysis, no new phenotypic data were used to find candidate immune exposures; instead, reliance was placed on TCR beta sequences and their occurrence across donors. An earlier analysis of fewer than 700 of the donors applied high-throughput TCR beta sequencing to assess whether each TCR beta V gene segment acted as functional or pseudogenic. Alongside the repertoire data, information on donor age, sex, ethnicity and CMV serostatus was compiled. In a later genetic analysis, genome-wide SNP genotypes for about three fifths of the roughly 670 donors were used, and that subset was treated as a discovery cohort. Every repertoire in the discovery cohort had been generated on one and the same sequencing platform. Both class I and class II loci were covered by HLA typing, at four-digit resolution. Typing coverage differed by locus: A, B, C, DRB1 and DQB1 were typed in roughly 629-630 donors, DQA1 in 522, DPA1 in some 610, and DPB1 in 400 to 480. About five DR-DQ haplotypes were handled as single units for association and clustering, since linkage in the cohort was strong. Among 300 to 450 genotyped donors of the cohort, an average of 235,054 unique TCR beta nucleotide sequences were sequenced per donor, roughly 20% of them non-productive. Findings and caveats that apply to the study as a whole: Over 15 rarely observed V segments, including chromosome 9 orphons, were excluded from the earlier analysis of about 610 of the donors because counts were too low. The classifier was reported to diagnose cytomegalovirus status with high specificity and sensitivity in both the original cohort and the validation cohort. A later analysis associated 16,951 TCR beta sequences with specific HLA alleles at a false discovery rate of 0.05. Across donors, most TCR sequences were observed very rarely, whereas some public TCRs were present in many individuals. A cluster of highly shared sequence variants was judged likely to be a technical artifact of the sequencing pipeline. Presence/absence analyses assumed roughly uniform sequencing depth across donors, an assumption that may not hold. In vitro tests confirmed that a few of the cytomegalovirus-associated TCR beta chains recognize cytomegalovirus antigens. Immune exposure information for the cohort was limited to CMV serostatus. In this cohort, only TCR beta chains were sequenced, and detectable features were limited by the absence of alpha or paired-chain data. Correlated functional status among segregating V segments might be attributable to linkage disequilibrium, but an unknown experimental factor could not be ruled out. In a later analysis, HLA-associated TCR beta chains showed more clonal expansion and lower generation probabilities than non-associated chains that were equally common. Some IMGT-functional V segments, including TRBV6-2 and TRBV6-3, could not be distinguished by the 87-base-pair reads and were therefore excluded. Because some donors lacked HLA typing at each locus, the association tests relied only on the typed subset. Most CMV-associated TCR beta chains appeared to be HLA-restricted in a later analysis, and the HLA associations seemed to be driven largely by CMV exposure. Strong co-occurrence of HLA alleles, especially DR and DQ, made assigning TCR associations to individual alleles difficult. An earlier analysis of 587 of the donors showed that most TCR beta V segments appeared in productive rearrangements either about 87% or about 30% of the time, which broadly matched IMGT annotations. A later genetic analysis associated a missense DCLRE1C variant with V-gene and J-gene trimming of TCR beta chains, and an independent cohort replicated the association. The authors suggested that the approach could potentially be extended to other disease states and immunological phenotypes. In the study, around 150 TCR beta chains were listed as associated with cytomegalovirus. A further reported finding was that TCR beta sequences accurately predicted the HLA-A and HLA-B alleles for most subjects in the first cohort. According to a later genetic analysis, donors in an Asian-associated ancestry cluster had fewer N-insertions in productive TCRs than the roughly 660-donor mean. In a later analysis, the rate of TCR association differed among HLA loci, with DRB1 alleles having the most associated TCRs and HLA-C alleles having the fewest. Several of the top co-occurrence clusters appeared to be linked to parvovirus B19, influenza, CMV and Epstein-Barr virus, according to a later analysis.

Germline trimming amounts to 6 bases on V and 8 bases on J, with 8 as the count of junction bases outside the gene matches. From the cysteine through the phenylalanine, the CDR3 covers 13 amino acids. CDR3 DNA is the only sequence kept; it has 39 bases, read in frame from the first base. According to the germline V gene, CDR1 reads SNHLY and CDR2 reads FYNNEI. The cohort was made up of hundreds of healthy bone marrow donors. At the time of sampling, all cohort members were nominally healthy, though unrecorded immune exposures were likely present. The donor tested CMV seropositive and was one of the 289 seropositive cohort members. Each donor provided a peripheral blood sample, and peripheral blood mononuclear cells were used for TCR beta sequencing. Genomic DNA extraction from the blood cell samples was performed with the Qiagen DNeasy Blood Extraction Kit. On this clone: Its specific antigen is unknown. Base qualities are not provided; no much larger clone lies one nucleotide away.

Library preparation used the immunoSEQ multiplex PCR assay. For the multiplex PCR, a mixture combining 60 forward primers for TCR Vbeta segments and 13 reverse primers for TCR Jbeta segments was used. The CDR3 region of rearranged TCR beta genes was amplified from genomic DNA by a multiplex PCR assay. The amplified TCR beta libraries were sequenced on the Illumina HiSeq System as 87-base-pair reads. In the paper's pipeline: In a later analysis, 70 million to 95 million unique TCR beta chains were counted across the 500 to 850 repertoires, and approximately 11 million of these chains were shared by at least two donors. To remove PCR and sequencing errors, raw reads were error-corrected and collapsed into unique sequences using a nearest-neighbor algorithm that merged closely related sequences. To assign V, D and J gene segments, CDR3 sequences were aligned to IMGT reference sequences. Each retained sequence needed at least a six-nucleotide match to both a V gene segment and a J gene segment. Rearrangements were classified as productive when the CDR3 lacked stop codons and remained in frame with V and J, and all other rearrangements were classified as non-productive. CDR3 was defined by IMGT convention, running from the second conserved V-encoded cysteine to the conserved J-encoded phenylalanine. In an earlier analysis of 550 to 650 of the donors, sequences lacking an unambiguous match to a single V gene segment were excluded. In an earlier analysis of 587 of the donors, V segments were called functional above 56.7% productive rearrangements and were called segregating when the between-donor standard deviation exceeded 5%. A statistical classification framework was developed to diagnose cytomegalovirus status using the catalog of TCR beta chain sequences. A later analysis assigned V and J genes by comparing TCR nucleotide sequences with IMGT/GENE-DB human TR gene sequences. Using the TCRdist pipeline, a later analysis assigned CDR3 sequences along with most-parsimonious VDJ recombination scenarios. In a later analysis, each TCR beta chain was defined by its CDR3 amino acid sequence together with its V-gene family, and reads without a unique V-gene family were excluded. To address suspected cross-contamination and a sequencing artifact, a later analysis removed over 500 highly shared, low-generation-probability nucleotide sequences. A later analysis calculated a clonal expansion index for each public chain from normalized within-repertoire ranks of inferred template counts. In a later analysis, generation probabilities were computed using a VDJ recombination model fitted to out-of-frame rearrangements, and the results were checked against IGoR. In a later analysis, hypergeometric tests were used to score TCR-TCR, TCR-HLA and TCR-CMV co-occurrence, with a repertoire-size bias correction applied to TCR pairs. False discovery rates were estimated in a later analysis by permuting HLA or CMV assignments 20 times. A later analysis grouped co-occurring TCRs with DBSCAN, adding TCRdist sequence similarity when clustering within HLA-allele-positive subsets. Co-occurrence clustering excluded repertoires with fewer than 30,000 or more than 120,000 public chains, plus five with anomalous nucleotide sharing. TCRdb stores this immuneACCESS table with in-frame sequences only. Part of the clones is absent; in the studies checked, under half of the shortfall reflects unresolved V genes, and no reason is known for the rest. That table furnishes V, J and clone size, whereas the DNA furnished D and trimming. This sample is represented by approximately 240,000 clones; 82% of them were singletons. Of the sample, 4.5% to 6% falls within the top ten clones.

The sequence is built from TRBV2 and TRBJ1-2, with 8 bases in between that match TRBD1. The clonotype originates from a woman in her forties in good health and CMV-seropositive. The sequenced sample was PBMCs. This receptor carries the CDR3 CASRSTGGKGYTF. The sequence in DNA is TGTGCCAGCAGGAGTACAGGGGGAAAAGGCTACACCTTC.